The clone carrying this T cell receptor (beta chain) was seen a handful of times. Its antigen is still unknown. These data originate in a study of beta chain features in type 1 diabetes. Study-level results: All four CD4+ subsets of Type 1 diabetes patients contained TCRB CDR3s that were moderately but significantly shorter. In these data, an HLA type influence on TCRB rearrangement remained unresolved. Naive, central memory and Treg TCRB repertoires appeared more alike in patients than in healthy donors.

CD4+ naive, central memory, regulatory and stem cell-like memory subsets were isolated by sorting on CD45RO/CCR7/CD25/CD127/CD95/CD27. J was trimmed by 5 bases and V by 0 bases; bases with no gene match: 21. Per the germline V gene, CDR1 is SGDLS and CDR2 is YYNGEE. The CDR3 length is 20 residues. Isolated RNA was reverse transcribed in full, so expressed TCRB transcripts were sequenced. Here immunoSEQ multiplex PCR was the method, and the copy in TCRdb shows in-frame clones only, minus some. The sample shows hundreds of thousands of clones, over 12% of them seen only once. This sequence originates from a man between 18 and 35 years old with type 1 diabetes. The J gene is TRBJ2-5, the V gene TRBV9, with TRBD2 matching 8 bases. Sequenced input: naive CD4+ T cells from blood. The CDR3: CASSVVVPGLGACPGETQYF. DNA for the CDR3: TGTGCCAGCAGCGTAGTCGTCCCGGGACTAGGAGCGTGTCCGGGGGAGACCCAGTACTTC.